This TCR beta chain appears in the sequencing data of a study of shared clonotypes between healthy human individuals. Study as a whole: Sampling drew on donors who were two women and three men aged 18 to 49.

Germline assignment: CDR1 SEHNR and CDR2 FQNEAQ (reference sequence). Trimming shortened V by 6 bases and J by 4 bases, and 15 bases separated the two germline ends. CDR3 size: 15 residues. Every subset had its genomic DNA shared out evenly among several immunoSEQ plates. Assay: immunoSEQ multiplex PCR; the TCRdb copy retains only in-frame clones and omits some. The sample shows about 730,000 clones, 72% of them seen only once. What was sequenced was memory CD4+ T cells sorted from blood. Stated subset: CD45RA-negative fraction. The chain has TRBV7-9 and TRBJ2-2; D ambiguous. This clonotype was sampled from a woman in her twenties or thirties in good health. CDR3 DNA: TGTGCCAGCAGTACCGGGTCGGGTGTCACCGGGGAGCTGTTTTTT. Its translation is CASSTGSGVTGELFF.